Each of the 31 T cell receptor beta chains below was sequenced from the same sample in a study of control samples from healthy donors and cancer patients. Sequenced by immunoSEQ multiplex PCR; TCRdb stores in-frame clones only, minus some. The data contain some 70,000 clones, approximately 88% of them singletons. Specimen: PBMCs. The receptors stem from a woman aged 45-65 years with lung cancer.

The sample holds a few counts of this clone. The V call is TRBV7-9, the J call TRBJ1-5; D gene ambiguous. Trimming stripped 2 bases from V and 8 bases from J, with 10 bases between. The length of the CDR3 is 13 residues. Looked up from germline, CDR1 is SEHNR and CDR2 is FQNEAQ (reference sequence). The CDR3 protein is CASSLNALEPQHF. The CDR3, as DNA: TGTGCCAGCAGCTTAAACGCCCTGGAGCCCCAGCATTTT.

The V call is TRBV5-1, the J call TRBJ2-7; 8 bases fit TRBD1. The V gene end was trimmed by 6 bases and the J gene end by 3 bases; junction bases not matched to a gene: 11. Germline assignment: CDR1 SGHRS and CDR2 YFSETQ. The CDR3 loop spans 15 amino acids. The CDR3 DNA follows: TGCGCCAGCAAACTACAGGGGGGAAATGTCTACGAGCAGTACTTC. The encoded protein is CASKLQGGNVYEQYF.

This chain connects TRBV5-4 to TRBJ2-2; no clear D. This CDR3 is built from 14 residues. The V end lost 2 bases, the J end lost 0 bases, and 5 bases lay between the germline ends. The germline CDR1 and CDR2 sequences are SGHNT and YYREEE (reference sequence). The CDR3 DNA reads as TGTGCCAGCAGCTTTAACTCGAACACCGGGGAGCTGTTTTTT. Residues: CASSFNSNTGELFF.

The gene calls are TRBV19 and TRBJ1-1; D perhaps matches TRBD1 (5 bases). V lost 4 bases and J lost 5, with 14 bases in between. The CDR3 spans 14 residues. Germline CDR1 and CDR2: LNHDA and SQIVND (reference sequence). The CDR3 protein is CASSRGIGETEAFF. The CDR3 region has the DNA TGTGCCAGTAGTAGGGGGATTGGGGAGACTGAAGCTTTCTTT.

J is TRBJ2-2 and V is TRBV7-3; 11 positions match TRBD2. The CDR3 contains 17 residues. Germline V gene lookup returns CDR1 SGHTA and CDR2 FQGTGA. Trimming cost V 5 bases and J 0 bases; bases outside gene matches: 5. This chain's CDR3 is CASSLTSGAANTGELFF. CDR3 bases: TGTGCCAGCAGCCTGACTAGCGGGGCCGCGAACACCGGGGAGCTGTTTTTT.

V and J are TRBV11-1 and TRBJ2-1, with a weak D call TRBD2 (6 bases). Germline V gene sequence: CDR1 SGHAT, CDR2 FQDESV (reference sequence). The germline V and J ends were trimmed by 0 bases and 8 bases, with 23 bases remaining between them. The CDR3 length is 18 residues. In DNA, the CDR3 is TGTGCCAGCAGCTTAGCCGCGGGAATAGGAAGTTTAGTCGATGAGCAGTTCTTC. This codes for CASSLAAGIGSLVDEQFF. Full variable domain (outside the CDR3, taken from reference TRBV11-1 and TRBJ2-1): EAEVAQSPRYKITEKSQAVAFWCDPISGHATLYWYRQILGQGPELLVQFQDESVVDDSQLPKDRFSAERLKGVDSTLKIQPAELGDSAMYLCASSLAAGIGSLVDEQFFGPGTRLTVL.

This chain links TRBV6-5 with TRBJ2-3; no firm D call. With 7 bases removed from V and 2 bases from J, the gap between germline ends came to 10 bases. Germline loops: CDR1 MNHEY, CDR2 SVGAGI. The CDR3 is 13 amino acids. The CDR3 DNA sequence: TGTGCCAGCACCCAGTCCTCCACAGATACGCAGTATTTT. Amino acids: CASTQSSTDTQYF.

This chain joins TRBV4-3 and TRBJ2-1, with 9 bases aligning to TRBD1. The CDR3 loop spans 17 amino acids. V gave up 0 bases and J gave up 7 bases; unmatched junction bases: 10. Germline CDR1 is LGHNA and CDR2 is YSLEER. The CDR3 here is CASSQDKRGTGWNEQFF. The CDR3 DNA follows: TGCGCCAGCAGCCAAGATAAAAGGGGGACAGGGTGGAATGAGCAGTTCTTC.

CDR3 sequence (DNA): TGTGCCAGCAGCCAAGAGAATCCTAGCGGGGGGGCAGGCAATGAGCAGTTCTTC. It codes for CASSQENPSGGAGNEQFF. The V call is TRBV4-2, the J call TRBJ2-1; the match to TRBD2 covers 12 bases. The CDR3 is made up of 18 amino acids. After removal of 0 bases from V and 6 bases from J, the junction contained 9 bases not matched to a gene. From germline, CDR1 is LGHNA and CDR2 YNFKEQ.

The rearrangement links TRBV29-1 to TRBJ2-3; 8 positions match TRBD1. Germline loops: CDR1 SQVTM, CDR2 ANQGSEA. The CDR3 extends over 15 amino acids. V dropped 4 bases and J dropped 5; count of bases not matched to a gene: 11. The CDR3 nucleotides are TGCAGCGTTGTAGGGGGGCAGGGGGCACTAGATACGCAGTATTTT. Its protein is CSVVGGQGALDTQYF.

This clone came up once. This rearrangement joins TRBV19 to TRBJ2-2, with 7 nucleotides matching TRBD1. CDR3 length: 15 residues. J lost 6 bases, V lost 4 bases, and 8 bases had no gene match. Looked up from germline, CDR1 is LNHDA and CDR2 is SQIVND (reference sequence). The CDR3 bases are TGTGCCAGTAGTACCTCGGACAGGTGGGCCGGGGAGCTGTTTTTT. Translation gives CASSTSDRWAGELFF.

The count of this clone is one. DNA of the CDR3: TGTGCCAGCAGCCTGGGGCGGAACTATGGCTACACCTTC. This sequence encodes CASSLGRNYGYTF. V and J are TRBV5-8 and TRBJ1-2; D might be TRBD1 (5 bases). The germline V and J ends were trimmed by 4 bases and 2 bases, with 9 bases remaining between them. The CDR3 runs to 13 residues. Germline values: CDR1 SGHTS, CDR2 YDEGEE. Using reference TRBV5-8 and TRBJ1-2 for the parts outside the CDR3, the full variable domain is EAGVTQSPTHLIKTRGQQATLRCSPISGHTSVYWYQQALGLGLQFLLWYDEGEERNRGNFPPRFSGRQFPNYSSELNVNALELEDSALYLCASSLGRNYGYTFGSGTRLTVV.

This sequence joins TRBV28 and TRBJ2-1; D not certain. The length of the CDR3 is 13 residues. The germline CDR1 and CDR2 sequences are MDHEN and SYDVKM. V shed 3 bases and J shed 1 base, with 4 bases lying between them. The CDR3 DNA follows: TGTGCCAGCAGTTTCGGTTCCTACAATGAGCAGTTCTTC. It translates to CASSFGSYNEQFF.

The rearrangement joins TRBV24-1 to TRBJ1-6; TRBD1 is a possible D gene (6 bases). CDR1 is KGHDR and CDR2 is SFDVKD in the germline V gene. This CDR3 contains 15 residues. The V end was cut by 3 bases, the J end by 4 bases, with 9 bases between. The CDR3, as DNA: TGTGCCACCAGTGATGGCAGGGGTTATAATTCACCCCTCCACTTT. The encoded protein is CATSDGRGYNSPLHF.

This clone was detected only once. The chain is built from TRBV7-9 and TRBJ2-3; D is unclear. Trimming took 3 bases from V and 2 from J, leaving 12 bases between them. Germline V gene lookup returns CDR1 SEHNR and CDR2 FQNEAQ (reference sequence). This CDR3 has 15 residues. CDR3 nucleotides: TGTGCCAGCAGCTTCCACGAGGTTCTCACAGATACGCAGTATTTT. Translating gives CASSFHEVLTDTQYF.

This chain joins TRBV5-4 and TRBJ2-1; 11 nucleotides match TRBD1. J gave up 5 bases and V 5 bases, and 6 bases lay outside the gene matches. Germline lookup yields CDR1 SGHNT and CDR2 YYREEE (reference sequence). This CDR3 has 15 amino acids. The CDR3 sequence is CASRPGTGGNNEQFF. Written as DNA, the CDR3 is TGTGCCAGCAGGCCCGGGACAGGGGGGAACAATGAGCAGTTCTTC.

This rearrangement joins TRBV9 to TRBJ2-2; D is uncertain. This CDR3 contains 13 residues. Trimming shortened V by 2 bases and J by 6 bases, and 8 bases separated the two germline ends. From germline, CDR1 is SGDLS and CDR2 YYNGEE. CDR3 region: CASSVATPGELFF. CDR3 DNA: TGTGCCAGCAGCGTCGCAACTCCCGGGGAGCTGTTTTTT.

The rearrangement uses TRBV4-2 and TRBJ2-7; 7 bases agree with TRBD1. This CDR3 contains 13 residues. V gave up 4 bases and J gave up 6 bases; unmatched junction bases: 6. CDR1 LGHNA and CDR2 YNFKEQ come from the germline V gene. CDR3 sequence: CASSRPGQLEQYF. Written as DNA, the CDR3 is TGTGCCAGCAGCCGCCCGGGACAGCTCGAGCAGTACTTC.

The CDR3 DNA reads as TGTGCCAGTAGCGTCGGGACTGTCTCTGGAAACACCATATATTTT. Translation: CASSVGTVSGNTIYF. The J gene is TRBJ1-3, the V gene TRBV19; perhaps TRBD1 as D (5 bases). The CDR3 spans 15 residues. Germline CDR1 LNHDA, CDR2 SQIVND (reference sequence). Trimming took off 6 bases at V and 0 bases at J, with 12 bases between the two ends. Full variable domain (missing parts from reference TRBV19 and TRBJ1-3): DGGITQSPKYLFRKEGQNVTLSCEQNLNHDAMYWYRQDPGQGLRLIYYSQIVNDFQKGDIAEGYSVSREKKESFPLTVTSAQKNPTAFYLCASSVGTVSGNTIYFGEGSWLTVV.

The V and J genes are TRBV14 and TRBJ2-2; 8 bases fit TRBD1. This CDR3 is 15 amino acids long. In germline, CDR1 is SGHDN, CDR2 FVKESK. J gave up 2 bases and V 4 bases, and 3 bases lay outside the gene matches. CDR3 loop: CASSPGQGNTGELFF. CDR3 coding DNA: TGTGCCAGCAGCCCAGGACAGGGTAACACCGGGGAGCTGTTTTTT.

The chain is built from TRBV6-5 and TRBJ1-4; D is perhaps TRBD1 (5 bases). Trimming stripped 0 bases from V and 8 bases from J, with 13 bases between. Germline assignment: CDR1 MNHEY and CDR2 SVGAGI. The CDR3 runs 15 residues. The CDR3 reads CASSYSGQVDEKLFF. CDR3 DNA: TGTGCCAGCAGTTACTCGGGGCAGGTGGACGAAAAACTGTTTTTT.

The V gene is TRBV7-2, the J gene TRBJ1-2; D ambiguous. V was clipped by 1 base and J by 5 bases, with 11 bases between them. The length of the CDR3 is 14 residues. The germline CDR1 and CDR2 sequences are SGHTA and FQGNSA. DNA of the CDR3: TGTGCCAGCAGCTTAGGCCCCGGATTATATGGCTACACCTTC. Amino acids: CASSLGPGLYGYTF.

The chain is built from TRBV6-1 and TRBJ2-7, with 7 bases aligning to TRBD1. The V and J ends lost 3 bases and 0 bases, in that order; junction bases with no gene match: 5. This CDR3 contains 15 residues. Germline V CDR1 and CDR2: MNHNS, SASEGT. In DNA form, the CDR3 reads TGTGCCAGCAGTGACGGACAGGCCGACTCCTACGAGCAGTACTTC. This translates into CASSDGQADSYEQYF.

This clone was detected only once. This chain connects TRBV4-3 to TRBJ1-3, with a weak D call TRBD1 (5 bases). Trimming left V 3 bases short and J 2 bases short, with 8 bases between. The germline CDR1 and CDR2 sequences are LGHNA and YSLEER. The CDR3 runs 14 residues. The CDR3 DNA sequence: TGCGCCAGCAGCCAGGGGGTAACTGGAAACACCATATATTTT. Protein: CASSQGVTGNTIYF.

This clone came up once. This chain connects TRBV2 to TRBJ1-2; D is unresolved. The V end was cut by 4 bases, the J end by 4 bases, with 7 bases between. Looked up from germline, CDR1 is SNHLY and CDR2 is FYNNEI. The CDR3 totals 12 residues. The CDR3 DNA sequence: TGTGCCAGCAGTGGCAACCTCTATGGCTACACCTTC. Encoded protein: CASSGNLYGYTF. The full variable domain, with the rest looked up from reference TRBV2 and TRBJ1-2, is EPEVTQTPSHQVTQMGQEVILRCVPISNHLYFYWYRQILGQKVEFLVSFYNNEISEKSEIFDDQFSVERPDGSNFTLKIRSTKLEDSAMYFCASSGNLYGYTFGSGTRLTVV.

The gene calls are TRBV29-1 and TRBJ1-2; TRBD1 matches at 11 bases. This CDR3 spans 15 amino acids. V gave up 3 bases and J gave up 5 bases; unmatched junction bases: 8. The germline V gene encodes CDR1 SQVTM and CDR2 ANQGSEA. The CDR3 DNA reads as TGCAGCGTTGATCCCGGACAGGGGGCTGGATATGGCTACACCTTC. It codes for CSVDPGQGAGYGYTF.

In its sample, this clone was seen once. The V call is TRBV27, the J call TRBJ2-1, with D unresolved. Germline values: CDR1 MNHEY, CDR2 SMNVEV (reference sequence). V gave up 5 bases and J gave up 0 bases, with 11 bases separating them. The CDR3 is made up of 15 amino acids. The CDR3 DNA reads TGTGCCAGCAGTCCCCAAGCGAGCTCCTACAATGAGCAGTTCTTC. Protein: CASSPQASSYNEQFF.

V usage is TRBV12-5 and J usage is TRBJ2-7, with TRBD1 matching 7 bases. CDR1 and CDR2 from the germline V gene are LGHNT and FRNRAP. The CDR3 length is 17 residues. The junction had 10 bases not matched to a gene; V was cut back by 1 base and J by 1 base. The CDR3 DNA reads TGTGCTAGTGGTTTGGCAACCGGGACAGAAGGATCCTACGAGCAGTACTTC. Its translation is CASGLATGTEGSYEQYF.

The genes are TRBV5-1 and TRBJ1-1; D possibly corresponds to TRBD1 (5 bases). V lost 0 bases, J lost 1 base, and 10 bases lay in between. The CDR3 is made up of 15 amino acids. Germline CDR1 is SGHRS and CDR2 is YFSETQ. CDR3 coding DNA: TGCGCCAGCAGCTTGGTGGGACCAGGGAACACTGAAGCTTTCTTT. Translated, it gives CASSLVGPGNTEAFF.

V gene TRBV28 combines with J gene TRBJ1-1; D remains unclear. Trimming took 6 bases from V and 7 from J, leaving 21 bases between them. Germline V gives CDR1 MDHEN, CDR2 SYDVKM. CDR3 length: 15 residues. DNA for the CDR3: TGTGCCAGCAGATCCCCGGGTGTTCCGACTAGTGAAGCTTTCTTT. Encoded protein: CASRSPGVPTSEAFF.

The V call is TRBV5-1, the J call TRBJ1-1; maybe TRBD1 (5 bases). The CDR3 contains 15 residues. With 4 bases removed from V and 0 bases from J, the gap between germline ends came to 13 bases. Germline V gene lookup returns CDR1 SGHRS and CDR2 YFSETQ. The CDR3 region has the DNA TGCGCCAGCAGCACCGGGACCCTACTGAACACTGAAGCTTTCTTT. It yields the protein CASSTGTLLNTEAFF.